These T cell receptor beta chains were read from a single sample in a study of blood T cell repertoires in COVID-19. Data came from immunoSEQ multiplex PCR; TCRdb stores just in-frame clones and leaves some out. The data show around 94,000 clones, around four fifths seen once. Sequenced sample: peripheral blood. All receptors come from a human donor in a cohort sampled during active COVID-19. Each CDR3 is given with its conserved first and last residue. Fields, in order: V gene, D gene, clone size, J gene, CDR3 DNA, CDR3 protein. D genes are given only for firm matches. Size is stated for part of the rows, as once, few or many counts, or as a class when the clone is expanded.

v_call: TRBV30; d_call: .; clone_size: .; j_call: TRBJ2-3; cdr3_nt: TGTGCCTGGGGGAGGGGACAGCACACAGATACGCAGTATTTT; cdr3_aa: CAWGRGQHTDTQYF
v_call: TRBV6-5; d_call: TRBD1; clone_size: .; j_call: TRBJ1-6; cdr3_nt: TGTGCCAGCAGTTTCGACAGGGGCGCCTATAATTCACCCCTCCACTTT; cdr3_aa: CASSFDRGAYNSPLHF
v_call: TRBV5-1; d_call: TRBD2; clone_size: .; j_call: TRBJ2-5; cdr3_nt: TGCGCCAGCAGCGGCGGGGGTTCAGAGACCCAGTACTTC; cdr3_aa: CASSGGGSETQYF
v_call: TRBV7-2; d_call: .; clone_size: .; j_call: TRBJ2-7; cdr3_nt: TGTGCCAGCAGCTTGTCCACAGCTCAAACCTACGAGCAGTACTTC; cdr3_aa: CASSLSTAQTYEQYF
v_call: TRBV2; d_call: TRBD1; clone_size: once; j_call: TRBJ2-2; cdr3_nt: TGTGCCAGCAGGACCTACGGACAGGGGCCCACAGGAAACACCGGGGAGCTGTTTTTT; cdr3_aa: CASRTYGQGPTGNTGELFF
v_call: TRBV5-4; d_call: .; clone_size: .; j_call: TRBJ1-2; cdr3_nt: TGTGCCAGCAGCTCCCCTCAGGGGCCAGCTAACTATGGCTACACCTTC; cdr3_aa: CASSSPQGPANYGYTF
v_call: TRBV7-8; d_call: TRBD2; clone_size: few; j_call: TRBJ2-7; cdr3_nt: TGTGCCAGCAGCCCTTGGACTAGCGGGAGCTCCTACGAGCAGTACTTC; cdr3_aa: CASSPWTSGSSYEQYF
v_call: TRBV6-6; d_call: .; clone_size: .; j_call: TRBJ1-1; cdr3_nt: TGTGCCAGCAGTTACGAGGGGAACACTGAAGCTTTCTTT; cdr3_aa: CASSYEGNTEAFF
v_call: TRBV5-4; d_call: TRBD2; clone_size: .; j_call: TRBJ2-7; cdr3_nt: TGTGCCAGCAGCACGCTGGGGGGGAGCTCCTACGAGCAGTACTTC; cdr3_aa: CASSTLGGSSYEQYF
v_call: TRBV7-8; d_call: TRBD1; clone_size: .; j_call: TRBJ1-2; cdr3_nt: TGTGCCAGCAGCTTACGAGGAGGAGGGGGCCCTGGCTATGGCTACACCTTC; cdr3_aa: CASSLRGGGGPGYGYTF
v_call: TRBV2; d_call: .; clone_size: .; j_call: TRBJ2-5; cdr3_nt: TGTGCCAGCAGTGAAGGGCAGGTCCAAGAGACCCAGTACTTC; cdr3_aa: CASSEGQVQETQYF
v_call: TRBV28; d_call: .; clone_size: once; j_call: TRBJ1-6; cdr3_nt: TGTGCCAGCACCCCCGTTCGAGGGATTAATTCACCCCTCCACTTT; cdr3_aa: CASTPVRGINSPLHF
v_call: TRBV18; d_call: .; clone_size: few; j_call: TRBJ1-4; cdr3_nt: TGTGCCAGCTCAACGACAGGAACTAATGAAAAACTGTTTTTT; cdr3_aa: CASSTTGTNEKLFF
v_call: TRBV28; d_call: TRBD1; clone_size: .; j_call: TRBJ2-1; cdr3_nt: TGTGCCAGCAGAGGGGGGACAGGGGCTTACAATGAGCAGTTCTTC; cdr3_aa: CASRGGTGAYNEQFF
v_call: TRBV27; d_call: TRBD1; clone_size: .; j_call: TRBJ2-7; cdr3_nt: TGTGCCAGCAGGACAGGGGTTGACTTCTCCTACGAGCAGTACTTC; cdr3_aa: CASRTGVDFSYEQYF
v_call: TRBV5-6; d_call: .; clone_size: .; j_call: TRBJ1-2; cdr3_nt: TGTGCCAGCAGCTTCCTCCGTCCCTATGGCTACACCTTC; cdr3_aa: CASSFLRPYGYTF
v_call: TRBV9; d_call: .; clone_size: few; j_call: TRBJ1-1; cdr3_nt: TGTGCCAGCAGCGTAGGAGGGTGGAGAAGGAACACTGAAGCTTTCTTT; cdr3_aa: CASSVGGWRRNTEAFF
v_call: TRBV4-1; d_call: TRBD1; clone_size: .; j_call: TRBJ2-5; cdr3_nt: TGCGCCAGCAGCCAAGTCGTGACAGGGAAAGGAGAGACCCAGTACTTC; cdr3_aa: CASSQVVTGKGETQYF
v_call: TRBV6-2/TRBV6-3; d_call: .; clone_size: .; j_call: TRBJ1-1; cdr3_nt: TGTGCCAGCAGTTATTGGGGGCGCGGCACTGAAGCTTTCTTT; cdr3_aa: CASSYWGRGTEAFF
v_call: TRBV28; d_call: TRBD2; clone_size: once; j_call: TRBJ2-5; cdr3_nt: TGTGCCAGCAGTTTAAGAGTCGGGACTAGCGGGGGTGCGCCGATTGTAGGGACCCAGTACTTC; cdr3_aa: CASSLRVGTSGGAPIVGTQYF
v_call: TRBV18; d_call: TRBD2; clone_size: .; j_call: TRBJ2-3; cdr3_nt: TGTGCCAGCTCACCACCGGCGGGGGGGCCCGCAGATACGCAGTATTTT; cdr3_aa: CASSPPAGGPADTQYF
v_call: TRBV19; d_call: .; clone_size: .; j_call: TRBJ2-7; cdr3_nt: TGTGCCAGTTCATGGGTCGACAGGCCCTACGAGCAGTACTTC; cdr3_aa: CASSWVDRPYEQYF
v_call: TRBV3-1/TRBV3-2; d_call: .; clone_size: .; j_call: TRBJ1-4; cdr3_nt: TGTGCCAGCAGCCAAGAGGGGAGTGAAAAACTGTTTTTT; cdr3_aa: CASSQEGSEKLFF
v_call: TRBV2; d_call: .; clone_size: .; j_call: TRBJ1-1; cdr3_nt: TGTGCCAGCAGTGACAGTTCCGGAAGACTTAGAGCTTTCTTT; cdr3_aa: CASSDSSGRLRAFF
v_call: TRBV28; d_call: .; clone_size: .; j_call: TRBJ2-7; cdr3_nt: TGTGCCAGCAGCCACCCTCTGATGGGGCCCTACGAGCAGTACTTC; cdr3_aa: CASSHPLMGPYEQYF
v_call: TRBV4-1; d_call: .; clone_size: .; j_call: TRBJ2-1; cdr3_nt: TGCGCCAGCAGCCGAGACTCGAGCTCCTACAATGAGCAGTTCTTC; cdr3_aa: CASSRDSSSYNEQFF
v_call: TRBV5-1; d_call: TRBD2; clone_size: .; j_call: TRBJ2-3; cdr3_nt: TGCGCCAGCAGCATCGGGGGGAGGGGAACAGATACGCAGTATTTT; cdr3_aa: CASSIGGRGTDTQYF
v_call: TRBV6-5; d_call: .; clone_size: .; j_call: TRBJ1-3; cdr3_nt: TGTGCCAGCAGTCGCGGGGGGCACACCATATATTTT; cdr3_aa: CASSRGGHTIYF
v_call: TRBV11-2; d_call: .; clone_size: .; j_call: TRBJ2-7; cdr3_nt: TGTGCCAGCAGCTTAGAAGCTAGCTCCTACGAGCAGTACTTC; cdr3_aa: CASSLEASSYEQYF
v_call: TRBV4-3; d_call: TRBD1; clone_size: .; j_call: TRBJ1-5; cdr3_nt: TGCGCCAGCAGCCAAGATGGGGACAGGGGGGCCAATCAGCCCCAGCATTTT; cdr3_aa: CASSQDGDRGANQPQHF
v_call: TRBV7-9; d_call: TRBD1; clone_size: .; j_call: TRBJ1-3; cdr3_nt: TGTGCCAGCAGCTCCAGACAGGGGGCCGCGGACACCATATATTTT; cdr3_aa: CASSSRQGAADTIYF
v_call: TRBV27; d_call: TRBD2; clone_size: .; j_call: TRBJ2-1; cdr3_nt: TGTGCCAGCAGTTTAAGGGGTCTCGGGGGGGGAACCCCCAATGAGCAGTTCTTC; cdr3_aa: CASSLRGLGGGTPNEQFF
v_call: TRBV7-2; d_call: .; clone_size: .; j_call: TRBJ2-3; cdr3_nt: TGTGCCAGCAGCCCGGGGGACACAGATACGCAGTATTTT; cdr3_aa: CASSPGDTDTQYF
v_call: TRBV7-9; d_call: .; clone_size: .; j_call: TRBJ2-3; cdr3_nt: TGTGCCAGCAGCCCCACTCTGGGGGGGGGCTCTGATACGCAGTATTTT; cdr3_aa: CASSPTLGGGSDTQYF
v_call: TRBV7-8; d_call: TRBD1; clone_size: .; j_call: TRBJ2-7; cdr3_nt: TGTGCCAGCAGCCTTTCGGGACAGCTGTACGAGCAGTACTTC; cdr3_aa: CASSLSGQLYEQYF
v_call: TRBV6-2/TRBV6-3; d_call: .; clone_size: .; j_call: TRBJ2-7; cdr3_nt: TGTGCCAGCAGTACTGGGCACGAGCAGTACTTC; cdr3_aa: CASSTGHEQYF
v_call: TRBV6-2/TRBV6-3; d_call: .; clone_size: .; j_call: TRBJ1-5; cdr3_nt: TGTGCCAGCAGTCGTACAAGGGACTGGTATAGCAATCAGCCCCAGCATTTT; cdr3_aa: CASSRTRDWYSNQPQHF